This T cell receptor (beta chain) was recorded in a study of shared clonotypes between healthy human individuals. Study background: Per donor, CD8 memory used one plate, CD8 naive used two, CD4 memory used three and CD4 naive used three.

The CDR3 covers 16 residues. In germline, CDR1 is MNHEY, CDR2 SVGAGI. The J segment lost 10 bases and the V segment lost 4 bases, leaving 12 bases of the junction unmatched. Study-level results: For naive CD4 cells, roughly 5.5% of clonotypes were shared across a handful of donors.

Original analysis: Filtering differed for immunoSEQ, which gave only junction sequences without quality scores. TCRdb keeps only in-frame clones here, not all; method: immunoSEQ multiplex PCR. That table furnishes V, J and clone size, whereas the DNA furnished D and trimming. The repertoire has 950,000 to 1,100,000 clones, about 75% of them found once; the top ten carry about 1.5%. In this sample, this clone turned up once. Its antigen is not known. The sample consisted of memory CD4+ T cells sorted from blood. Subset described: CD45RA-negative fraction. The genes are TRBV6-5 and TRBJ2-1; 11 bases are a match to TRBD2. This TCR was recovered from a man aged 18 to 29 in good health. CDR3 DNA: TGTGCCAGCAGTTCCGAGACTAGCGGGACGATTTGGGAGCAGTTCTTC. Its protein is CASSSETSGTIWEQFF.